This TCR beta chain is drawn from a study of blood T cells in healthy people across ages. Study observations and caveats: The fall in TCR beta diversity per million T cells was roughly linear with age. Unsorted PBMCs blocked a conclusive comparison of naive and antigen-experienced cells.

In germline, CDR1 is SGHDN, CDR2 FVKESK. The CDR3 runs to 17 residues. Next came a second PCR, run for about 6 to 11 cycles, which used a sample-barcoded 5' primer along with a J-beta primer mix. Using its own MiXCR run on the 5' RACE reads, TCRdb lists one record per CDR3 protein. The table has hundreds of thousands of distinct CDR3 sequences, about 28% seen once; the top ten hold over 3.5%. A few counts support this clonotype. Its antigen is as yet unknown. In addition, the sample was reused for a study of T cells of mothers and their children.

Sequences were obtained from blood. This clonotype was obtained from a boy aged 2 to 10 in good health. The gene calls are TRBV14 and TRBJ2-5; 9 bases match TRBD1. The assigned J gene may be wrong: the sequence end matches TRBJ2-1 better. For the CDR3, the DNA is TGTGCCAGCAGCCAGGACCTACTCCGGGACAGGGAGGGTGAGCAGTTCTTC. This encodes CASSQDLLRDREGEQFF.